This TCR beta chain stems from a study of shared clonotypes between healthy human individuals. Study observations and caveats: In a few donors, around 5% of naive CD4 clonotypes appeared in common. Lower generation probabilities were found for non-shared clonotypes than for those shared by all four donors. Naive subsets generally had larger estimated richness than memory subsets.

Clones were sequenced by immunoSEQ multiplex PCR, and TCRdb holds only the in-frame ones, with some missing. The sample includes about 2,200,000 clones, around 93% of them seen just once. Naive CD8 cells comprised CD45RO-negative, CCR7-positively selected cells, excluding terminally differentiated effector memory CD45RA+ cells. The healthy adult donors were HIV-negative and reported no recent acute infections or vaccinations. As concerns this clone: What it binds is not known.

Germline V lookup: CDR1 SGDLS, CDR2 YYNGEE. This CDR3 spans 16 amino acids. J gave up 4 bases and V 4 bases, and 8 bases lay outside the gene matches. This TCR was recovered from a young man in good health. Some clones in this sample may be carry-over from other donors' samples. The chain combines TRBV9 with TRBJ2-7; 13 positions match TRBD2. The sample consisted of naive CD8+ T cells from PBMCs. Written as DNA, the CDR3 is TGTGCCAGCAGCCCCCAGCGGACTAGCGGGAGTTACGAGCAGTACTTC. Encoded protein: CASSPQRTSGSYEQYF. Full variable domain (outside the CDR3, taken from reference TRBV9 and TRBJ2-7): DSGVTQTPKHLITATGQRVTLRCSPRSGDLSVYWYQQSLDQGLQFLIQYYNGEERAKGNILERFSAQQFPDLHSELNLSSLELGDSALYFCASSPQRTSGSYEQYFGPGTRLTVT.